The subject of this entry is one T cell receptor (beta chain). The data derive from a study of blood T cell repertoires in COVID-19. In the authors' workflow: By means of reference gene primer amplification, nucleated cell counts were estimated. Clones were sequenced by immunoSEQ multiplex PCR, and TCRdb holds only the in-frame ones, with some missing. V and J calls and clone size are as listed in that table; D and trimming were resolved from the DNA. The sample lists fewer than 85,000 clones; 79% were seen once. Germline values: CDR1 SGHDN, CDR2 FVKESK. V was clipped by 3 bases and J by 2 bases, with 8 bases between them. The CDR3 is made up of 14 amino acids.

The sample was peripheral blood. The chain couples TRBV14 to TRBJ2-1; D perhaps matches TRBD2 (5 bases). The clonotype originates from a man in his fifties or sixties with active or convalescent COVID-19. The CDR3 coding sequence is TGTGCCAGCAGCCAGGAACTAGCCTACAATGAGCAGTTCTTC. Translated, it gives CASSQELAYNEQFF.